Reported below is one T cell receptor beta chain. This specimen includes other DNA sequences encoding the same CDR3. Assay used: immunoSEQ multiplex PCR; TCRdb lists only in-frame clones, some missing. There are about 66,000 clones in the sample; approximately 96% occur only once, and roughly 0.097% lies in the top ten. These data originate in a study of siplizumab effects on memory and regulatory T cells. Germline V gene data show CDR1 as SGDLS and CDR2 as YYNGEE. The CDR3 spans 15 residues. V lost 2 bases and J 0 bases, leaving 8 bases between the germline ends. Sequences were obtained from naive CD8+ T cells sorted from blood. This receptor was identified in a human donor in good health. The rearrangement joins TRBV9 to TRBJ2-2; perhaps TRBD2 as D (6 bases). Here the CDR3 reads CASSVGGSNTGELFF. The CDR3 DNA follows: TGTGCCAGCAGCGTGGGAGGATCGAACACCGGGGAGCTGTTTTTT.